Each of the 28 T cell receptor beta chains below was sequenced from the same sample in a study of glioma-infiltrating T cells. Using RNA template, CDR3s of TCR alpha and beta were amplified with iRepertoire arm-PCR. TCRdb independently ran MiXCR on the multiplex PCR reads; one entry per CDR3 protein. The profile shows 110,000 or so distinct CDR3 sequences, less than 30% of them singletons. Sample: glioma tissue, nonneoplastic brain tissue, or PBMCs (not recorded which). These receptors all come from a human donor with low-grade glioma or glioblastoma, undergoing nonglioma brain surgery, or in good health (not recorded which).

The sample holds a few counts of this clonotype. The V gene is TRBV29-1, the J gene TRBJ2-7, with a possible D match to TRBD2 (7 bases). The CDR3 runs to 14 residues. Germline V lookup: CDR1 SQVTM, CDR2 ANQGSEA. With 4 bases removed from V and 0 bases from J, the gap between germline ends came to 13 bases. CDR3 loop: CSVAWGGNSYEQYF. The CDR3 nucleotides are TGCAGCGTTGCTTGGGGGGGCAACTCCTACGAGCAGTACTTC.

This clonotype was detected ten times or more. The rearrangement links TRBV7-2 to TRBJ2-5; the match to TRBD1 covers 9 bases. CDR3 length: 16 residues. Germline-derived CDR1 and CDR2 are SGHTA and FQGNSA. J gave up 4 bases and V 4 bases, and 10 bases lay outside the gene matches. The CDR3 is CASSWGQGGSLETQYF. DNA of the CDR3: TGTGCCAGCAGCTGGGGACAGGGTGGATCTCTAGAGACCCAGTACTTC.

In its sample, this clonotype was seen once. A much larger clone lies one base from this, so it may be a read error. For the CDR3, the DNA is TGCGCCAGCAGTGAGTTCCGGGAGCTCTACGAGCAGTACTTC. Its protein is CASSEFRELYEQYF. The chain is built from TRBV10-2 and TRBJ2-7; D is perhaps TRBD2 (6 bases). The V gene's germline CDR1 is WSHSY and CDR2 SAAADI. Trimming pared 1 base from V and 3 bases from J, leaving 10 bases between. This CDR3 region has 14 residues.

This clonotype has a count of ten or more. CDR3 amino acids: CATSDLGGDTGYNEQFF. As DNA, the CDR3 is TGTGCCACCAGTGACTTAGGAGGGGACACGGGTTACAATGAGCAGTTCTTC. The chain uses TRBV24-1 and TRBJ2-1; D is perhaps TRBD1 or TRBD2 (6 bases each). CDR1 and CDR2 from the germline V gene are KGHDR and SFDVKD. The V gene lost 4 bases and the J gene lost 4 bases, with 19 bases spanning the gap. The CDR3 extends over 17 amino acids.

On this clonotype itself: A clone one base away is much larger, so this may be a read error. CDR3 loop: CASSLAKGAERYF. The CDR3 nucleotides are TGTGCCAGCAGCTTAGCGAAAGGCGCCGAGCGGTACTTC. The chain carries TRBV11-1 and TRBJ2-7, with unresolved D. This CDR3 spans 13 amino acids. From germline, CDR1 is SGHAT and CDR2 FQDESV (reference sequence).

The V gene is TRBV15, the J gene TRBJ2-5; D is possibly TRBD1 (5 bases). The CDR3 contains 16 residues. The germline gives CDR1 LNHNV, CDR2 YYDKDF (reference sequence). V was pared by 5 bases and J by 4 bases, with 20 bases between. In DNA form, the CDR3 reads TGTGCCACCAGCTTTCGACAGAGAACAAGGGGAGAGACCCAGTACTTC. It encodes CATSFRQRTRGETQYF.

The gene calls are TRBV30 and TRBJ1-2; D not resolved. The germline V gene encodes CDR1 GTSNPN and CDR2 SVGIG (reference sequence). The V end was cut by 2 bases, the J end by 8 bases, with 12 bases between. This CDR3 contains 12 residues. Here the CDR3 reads CAWSSGRRGYTF. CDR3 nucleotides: TGTGCCTGGAGTTCTGGGAGACGAGGCTACACCTTC.

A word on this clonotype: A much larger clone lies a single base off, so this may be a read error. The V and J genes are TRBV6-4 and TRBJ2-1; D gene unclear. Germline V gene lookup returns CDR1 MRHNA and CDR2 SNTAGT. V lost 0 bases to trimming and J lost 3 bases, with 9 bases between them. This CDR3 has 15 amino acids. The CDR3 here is CASSDSCTNYNEQFF. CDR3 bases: TGTGCCAGCAGTGACTCTTGTACTAACTACAATGAGCAGTTCTTC.

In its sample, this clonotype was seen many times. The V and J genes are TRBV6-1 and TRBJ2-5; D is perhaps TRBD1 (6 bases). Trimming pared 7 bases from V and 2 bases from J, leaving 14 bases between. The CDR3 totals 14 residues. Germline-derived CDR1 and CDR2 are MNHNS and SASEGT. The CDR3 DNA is TGTGCCAGCACCGTAGGGGGACCTCAAGAGACCCAGTACTTC. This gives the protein CASTVGGPQETQYF.

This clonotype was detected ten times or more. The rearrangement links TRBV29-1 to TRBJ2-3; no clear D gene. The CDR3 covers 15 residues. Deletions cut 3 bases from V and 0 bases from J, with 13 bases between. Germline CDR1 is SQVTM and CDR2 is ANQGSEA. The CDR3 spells CSVEGAAWSTDTQYF. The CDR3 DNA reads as TGCAGCGTTGAGGGTGCCGCGTGGAGCACAGATACGCAGTATTTT.

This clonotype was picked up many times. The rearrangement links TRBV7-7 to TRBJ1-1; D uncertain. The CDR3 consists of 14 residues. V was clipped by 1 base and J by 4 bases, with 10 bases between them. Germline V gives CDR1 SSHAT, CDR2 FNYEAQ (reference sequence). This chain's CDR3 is CASSLGVTSTEAFF. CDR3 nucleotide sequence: TGTGCCAGCAGCTTAGGGGTGACCTCCACTGAAGCTTTCTTT.

The chain's CDR3 is CASSWAPGPYNEQFF. The CDR3 coding sequence is TGCGCCAGCAGCTGGGCTCCAGGGCCCTACAATGAGCAGTTCTTC. This chain joins TRBV5-1 and TRBJ2-1; D is possibly TRBD1 (5 bases). CDR3 size: 15 residues. V was trimmed by 3 bases and J by 2 bases, leaving 12 bases between them. Germline CDR1 and CDR2: SGHRS and YFSETQ.

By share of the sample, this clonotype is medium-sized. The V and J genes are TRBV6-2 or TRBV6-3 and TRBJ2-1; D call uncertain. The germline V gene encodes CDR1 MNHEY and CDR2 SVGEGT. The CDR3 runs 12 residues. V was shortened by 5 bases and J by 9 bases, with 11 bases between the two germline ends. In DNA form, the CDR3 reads TGTGCCAGCAGTCCACGGAGCCCTGAGCAGTTCTTC. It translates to CASSPRSPEQFF.

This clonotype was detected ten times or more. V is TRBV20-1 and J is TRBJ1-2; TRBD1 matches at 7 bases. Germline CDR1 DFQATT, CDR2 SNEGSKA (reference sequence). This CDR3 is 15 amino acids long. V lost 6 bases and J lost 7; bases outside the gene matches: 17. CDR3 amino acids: CSAARQGPAGFGYTF. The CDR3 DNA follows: TGCAGTGCCGCTCGACAGGGACCAGCGGGCTTTGGCTACACCTTC.

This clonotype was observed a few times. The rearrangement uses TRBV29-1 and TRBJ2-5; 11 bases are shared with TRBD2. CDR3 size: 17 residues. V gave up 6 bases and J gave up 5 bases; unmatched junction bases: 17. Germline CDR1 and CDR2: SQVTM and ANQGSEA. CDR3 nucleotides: TGCAGCGTCGCCGCGTTAGCGGGAGGGCCTTCGGGGGAGACCCAGTACTTC. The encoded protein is CSVAALAGGPSGETQYF.

The CDR3 loop reads CAGSRSMNTEAFF. The CDR3 coding sequence is TGTGCCGGAAGCCGATCCATGAACACTGAAGCTTTCTTT. This chain uses TRBV6-2 or TRBV6-3 with TRBJ1-1; D not resolved. Germline V gene sequence: CDR1 MNHEY, CDR2 SVGEGT. The CDR3 has 13 residues. Trimming took 11 bases from V and 0 from J, leaving 13 bases between them.

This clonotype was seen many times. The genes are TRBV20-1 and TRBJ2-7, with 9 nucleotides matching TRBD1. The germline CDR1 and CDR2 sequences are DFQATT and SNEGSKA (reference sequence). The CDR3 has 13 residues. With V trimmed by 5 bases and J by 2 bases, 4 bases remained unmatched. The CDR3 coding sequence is TGCAGTGCTGTCCGGGACAGGGCCTACGAGCAGTACTTC. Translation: CSAVRDRAYEQYF.

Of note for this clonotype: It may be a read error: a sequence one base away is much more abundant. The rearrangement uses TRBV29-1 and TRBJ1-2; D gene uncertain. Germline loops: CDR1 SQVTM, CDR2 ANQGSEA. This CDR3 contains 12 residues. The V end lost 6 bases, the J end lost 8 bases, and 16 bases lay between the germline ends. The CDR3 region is CSVAQNVSGYTF. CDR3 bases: TGCAGCGTAGCACAGAACGTCTCGGGCTACACCTTC.

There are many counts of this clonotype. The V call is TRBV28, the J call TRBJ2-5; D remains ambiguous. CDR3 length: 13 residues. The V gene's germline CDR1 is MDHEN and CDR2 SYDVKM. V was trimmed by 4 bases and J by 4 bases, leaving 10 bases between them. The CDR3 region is CASSSTSRETQYF. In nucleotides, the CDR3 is TGTGCCAGCAGTTCCACCTCCAGAGAGACCCAGTACTTC. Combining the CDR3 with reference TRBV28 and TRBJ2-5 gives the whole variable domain DVKVTQSSRYLVKRTGEKVFLECVQDMDHENMFWYRQDPGLGLRLIYFSYDVKMKEKGDIPEGYSVSREKKERFSLILESASTNQTSMYLCASSSTSRETQYFGPGTRLLVL.

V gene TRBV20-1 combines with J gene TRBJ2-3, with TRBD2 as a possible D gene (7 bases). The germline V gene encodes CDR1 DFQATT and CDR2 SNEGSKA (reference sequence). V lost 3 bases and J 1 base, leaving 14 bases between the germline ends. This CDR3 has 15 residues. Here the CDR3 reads CSARGGGGGTDTQYF. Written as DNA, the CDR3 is TGCAGTGCTAGGGGGGGGGGGGGCGGCACAGATACGCAGTATTTT.

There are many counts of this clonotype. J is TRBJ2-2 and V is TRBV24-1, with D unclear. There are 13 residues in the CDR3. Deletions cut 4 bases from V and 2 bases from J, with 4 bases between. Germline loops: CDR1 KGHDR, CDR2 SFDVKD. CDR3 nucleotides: TGTGCCACCAGTGAACCAAACACCGGGGAGCTGTTTTTT. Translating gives CATSEPNTGELFF.

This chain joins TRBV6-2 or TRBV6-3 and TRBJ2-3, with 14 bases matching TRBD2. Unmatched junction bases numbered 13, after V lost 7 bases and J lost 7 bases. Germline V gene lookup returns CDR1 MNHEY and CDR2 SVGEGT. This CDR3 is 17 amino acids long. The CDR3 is CASIRLAGGPIAYTQYF. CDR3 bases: TGTGCCAGCATACGACTAGCGGGAGGGCCGATCGCATATACGCAGTATTTT.

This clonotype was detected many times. The CDR3 spells CASSQATDTQYF. As DNA, the CDR3 is TGTGCCAGCAGCCAGGCGACAGATACGCAGTATTTT. The rearrangement joins TRBV7-2 to TRBJ2-3; no definite D call. Germline values: CDR1 SGHTA, CDR2 FQGNSA. V was trimmed by 5 bases and J by 3 bases, leaving 6 bases between them. The CDR3 runs to 12 residues.

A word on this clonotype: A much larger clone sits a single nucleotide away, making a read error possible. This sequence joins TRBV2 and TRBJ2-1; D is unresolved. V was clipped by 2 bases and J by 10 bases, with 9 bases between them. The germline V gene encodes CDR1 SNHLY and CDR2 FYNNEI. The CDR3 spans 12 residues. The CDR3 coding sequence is TGTGCCAGCAGTGAATTGGGTTACGAGCAGTTCTTC. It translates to CASSELGYEQFF.

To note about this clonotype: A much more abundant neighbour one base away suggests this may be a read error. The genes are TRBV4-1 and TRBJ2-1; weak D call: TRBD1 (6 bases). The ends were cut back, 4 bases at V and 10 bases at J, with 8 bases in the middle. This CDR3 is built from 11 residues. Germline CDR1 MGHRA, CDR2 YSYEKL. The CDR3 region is CASSLQGEQFF. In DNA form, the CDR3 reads TGCGCCAGCAGCCTTCAGGGGGAGCAGTTCTTC.

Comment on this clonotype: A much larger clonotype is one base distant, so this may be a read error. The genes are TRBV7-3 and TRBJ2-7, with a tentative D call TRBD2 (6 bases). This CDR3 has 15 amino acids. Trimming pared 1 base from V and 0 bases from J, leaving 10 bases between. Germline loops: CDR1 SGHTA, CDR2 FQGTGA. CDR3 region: CASSLSGASSYEQYF. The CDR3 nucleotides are TGTGCCAGCAGCTTAAGCGGGGCGAGCTCCTACGAGCAGTACTTC.

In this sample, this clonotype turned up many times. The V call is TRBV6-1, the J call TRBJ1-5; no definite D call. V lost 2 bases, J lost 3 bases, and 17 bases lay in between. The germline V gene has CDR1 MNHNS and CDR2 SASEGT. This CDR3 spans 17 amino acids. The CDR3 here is CASSERPIGSPNQPQHF. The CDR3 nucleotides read TGTGCCAGCAGTGAACGTCCAATTGGGTCACCCAATCAGCCCCAGCATTTT.

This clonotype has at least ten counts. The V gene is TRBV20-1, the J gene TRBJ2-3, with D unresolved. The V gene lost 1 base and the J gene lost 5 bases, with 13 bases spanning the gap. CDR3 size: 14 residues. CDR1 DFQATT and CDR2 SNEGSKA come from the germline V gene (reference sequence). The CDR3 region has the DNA TGCAGTGCTAGAGGGGTTCTGGGTTTAGATACGCAGTATTTT. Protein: CSARGVLGLDTQYF.